This T cell receptor (beta chain) was sequenced for a study of blood T cell repertoires in COVID-19. Across the study: Sites across the United States, Italy and Spain contributed samples from acute and convalescent COVID-19. The cDNA or gDNA used as material had been derived from T cells, B-cell-depleted T cells, or PBMCs.

This clone was counted once. In the original processing: Scientists estimated how many nucleated cells there were by amplifying reference gene primers. The repertoire was sequenced with immunoSEQ multiplex PCR; TCRdb's copy has only in-frame clones and lacks some. Clonal size and the V and J genes are those of that table, whereas D and trimming came from the DNA. The sample has a few hundred thousand clones; about 87% are singletons. The germline V and J ends were trimmed by 3 bases and 5 bases, with 5 bases remaining between them. The CDR3 sequence is 12 residues long. This rearrangement joins TRBV12-3 or TRBV12-4 to TRBJ1-5, with no clear D. The sample was peripheral blood. This TCR derives from a human donor in a cohort sampled during active COVID-19. The CDR3 sequence is CASSFGDQPQHF. The CDR3 bases are TGTGCCAGCAGTTTCGGAGATCAGCCCCAGCATTTT.